These T cell receptor beta chains were read from a single sample in a study of shared clonotypes between healthy human individuals. Libraries were prepared by immunoSEQ multiplex PCR; TCRdb keeps only in-frame clonotypes and omits some of them. The sample includes around 1.5 million clones, 95% to 99% of them seen just once. Sample: naive CD4+ T cells sorted from blood. The receptor source for this set is a man aged 25 to 45 in good health. Both conserved end residues are part of each CDR3. D genes are given only for firm matches. The size of a clone is reported for some rows only, either as once, few or many, or as a class for expanded clones.

j_gene	d_gene	v_gene	abundance	CDR3aa	CDR3nt
TRBJ2-7	TRBD2	TRBV5-1	-	CASAGLAGWEQYF	TGCGCCAGCGCGGGACTAGCGGGATGGGAGCAGTACTTC
TRBJ1-2	TRBD1	TRBV5-1	-	CASSQQTGTGDYGYTF	TGCGCCAGCAGCCAACAGACAGGGACTGGAGACTATGGCTACACCTTC
TRBJ2-5	-	TRBV7-2	-	CASSLGARIKGKTQYF	TGTGCCAGCAGCCTAGGGGCGAGAATCAAAGGGAAGACCCAGTACTTC
TRBJ1-4	TRBD1	TRBV18	-	CASSRKTGENEKLFF	TGTGCCAGCTCACGTAAGACAGGGGAAAATGAAAAACTGTTTTTT
TRBJ2-7	-	TRBV28	-	CASSLSPSTYEQYF	TGTGCCAGCAGTTTGAGCCCCTCGACCTACGAGCAGTACTTC
TRBJ1-1	-	TRBV5-3	-	CARSFRWAGEAFF	TGTGCCAGAAGCTTCAGGTGGGCAGGTGAAGCTTTCTTT
TRBJ2-3	-	TRBV28	once	CASGGRTDTQYF	TGTGCCAGCGGCGGGCGGACAGATACGCAGTATTTT
TRBJ2-3	TRBD1	TRBV2	-	CASKDRLSTDTQYF	TGTGCCAGCAAGGACAGGCTTAGCACAGATACGCAGTATTTT
TRBJ1-1	-	TRBV5-4	-	CASSLVQGTNTEAFF	TGTGCCAGCAGCTTGGTTCAGGGGACAAACACTGAAGCTTTCTTT
TRBJ2-3	TRBD2	TRBV9	-	CASSILAGGTDTQYF	TGTGCCAGCAGCATCCTAGCGGGAGGCACAGATACGCAGTATTTT
TRBJ2-1	-	TRBV15	-	CATSRDLGNEQFF	TGTGCCACCAGCAGAGATCTTGGCAATGAGCAGTTCTTC
TRBJ2-3	-	TRBV14	-	CASSTQTAGTQYF	TGTGCCAGCAGCACCCAGACGGCTGGGACGCAGTATTTT
TRBJ2-5	TRBD2	TRBV5-4	-	CASSLGTSGNQETQYF	TGTGCCAGCAGCCTGGGGACTAGCGGGAATCAAGAGACCCAGTACTTC
TRBJ1-3	-	TRBV5-1	-	CASSLYRASGNTIYF	TGCGCCAGCAGCTTGTACAGAGCCTCTGGAAACACCATATATTTT
TRBJ1-1	-	TRBV5-1	-	CASSSHSRNTEAFF	TGCGCCAGCAGCTCACACAGTCGCAACACTGAAGCTTTCTTT
TRBJ2-7	-	TRBV10-2	-	CASSDYEQYF	TGCGCCAGCAGTGATTACGAGCAGTACTTC
TRBJ2-1	-	TRBV10-3	-	CAISEGLMNEQFF	TGTGCCATCAGTGAGGGACTAATGAATGAGCAGTTCTTC
TRBJ2-1	-	TRBV28	-	CASSSRDSNNEQFF	TGTGCCAGCAGCTCCCGGGACTCCAACAATGAGCAGTTCTTC
TRBJ1-5	-	TRBV6-5	once	CASSYSAVSSQPQHF	TGTGCCAGCAGTTACTCCGCGGTTTCTAGCCAGCCCCAGCATTTT
TRBJ2-1	TRBD1	TRBV6-5	-	CASGAGGSYNEQFF	TGTGCCAGCGGGGCAGGGGGATCCTACAATGAGCAGTTCTTC
TRBJ2-7	-	TRBV6-1	-	CASSQTNGGGYEQYF	TGTGCCAGCAGCCAAACTAACGGGGGAGGATACGAGCAGTACTTC
TRBJ1-5	TRBD1	TRBV19	once	CASSTGTGGEPQHF	TGTGCCAGTAGTACCGGGACAGGGGGCGAGCCCCAGCATTTT
TRBJ2-2	-	TRBV25-1	-	CASSELGRGGLTGELFF	TGTGCCAGCAGTGAATTAGGGCGGGGAGGATTAACCGGGGAGCTGTTTTTT
TRBJ2-7	-	TRBV15	-	CATSRGQPLGEEQYF	TGTGCCACCAGCAGAGGACAGCCTCTTGGGGAGGAGCAGTACTTC
TRBJ1-1	-	TRBV5-5	once	CASSWTANTEAFF	TGTGCCAGCAGCTGGACCGCGAACACTGAAGCTTTCTTT
TRBJ2-4	-	TRBV28	-	CASSLGGFIAKNIQYF	TGTGCCAGCAGCCTGGGGGGCTTTATAGCCAAAAACATTCAGTACTTC
TRBJ1-5	TRBD1	TRBV2	-	CASVGTGGQPQHF	TGTGCCAGCGTCGGGACAGGGGGTCAGCCCCAGCATTTT
TRBJ1-1	-	TRBV10-2	-	CASSEGVGRQEDTEAFF	TGCGCCAGCAGTGAGGGGGTAGGGCGCCAGGAGGACACTGAAGCTTTCTTT
TRBJ2-3	TRBD2	TRBV5-4	-	CASSKRLAGDTYLSQYF	TGTGCCAGCAGCAAACGACTAGCGGGAGACACCTACCTTTCGCAGTATTTT
TRBJ2-1	-	TRBV6-5	-	CASSSGRGSNNEQFF	TGTGCCAGCAGCAGCGGCAGAGGTTCTAACAATGAGCAGTTCTTC
TRBJ1-4	-	TRBV9	once	CASTVRARGNEKLFF	TGTGCCAGCACCGTTCGGGCGCGCGGTAATGAAAAACTGTTTTTT
TRBJ2-3	-	TRBV5-4	-	CASSPPRGTDTQYF	TGTGCCAGCAGCCCTCCCAGGGGCACAGATACGCAGTATTTT
TRBJ2-2	TRBD1	TRBV6-5	-	CASSYRQGPGELFF	TGTGCCAGCAGTTACAGACAGGGCCCCGGGGAGCTGTTTTTT
TRBJ2-5	-	TRBV5-1	-	CASSTTQETQYF	TGCGCCAGCAGCACGACGCAAGAGACCCAGTACTTC
TRBJ2-2	-	TRBV7-2	-	CASTMGDPGRSGELFF	TGTGCCAGCACCATGGGGGACCCCGGGCGGTCCGGGGAGCTGTTTTTT
TRBJ2-1	TRBD2	TRBV5-6	-	CASSLAGVRHEQFF	TGTGCCAGCAGTCTAGCGGGAGTTAGGCATGAGCAGTTCTTC
TRBJ1-5	-	TRBV29-1	-	CSVRSSNQPQHF	TGCAGTGTCAGAAGTAGCAATCAGCCCCAGCATTTT
TRBJ2-1	TRBD2	TRBV9	-	CASSVNGRASNEQFF	TGTGCCAGCAGCGTAAACGGGAGGGCCTCCAATGAGCAGTTCTTC
TRBJ1-5	TRBD1	TRBV7-9	-	CASSAGQGILLQPQHF	TGTGCCAGCAGTGCCGGACAGGGTATTCTCCTTCAGCCCCAGCATTTT
TRBJ2-7	TRBD1	TRBV27	-	CASTLRQGISEQYF	TGTGCCAGCACACTGAGACAGGGCATTTCAGAGCAGTACTTC
TRBJ1-1	-	TRBV2	-	CASIFENTEAFF	TGTGCCAGCATCTTCGAGAACACTGAAGCTTTCTTT
TRBJ2-7	TRBD2	TRBV28	once	CASSLLSGRLSYEQYF	TGTGCCAGCAGTTTATTGAGCGGGAGGCTCTCCTACGAGCAGTACTTC
TRBJ2-1	-	TRBV18	-	CASSPLTLGNEQFF	TGTGCCAGCTCACCACTAACGTTAGGGAATGAGCAGTTCTTC
TRBJ2-7	-	TRBV6-6	-	CASSYSGQYYEQYF	TGTGCCAGCAGTTACTCGGGGCAATACTACGAGCAGTACTTC
TRBJ2-2	TRBD2	TRBV11-2	-	CASSFFLAGRDGELFF	TGTGCCAGCAGCTTCTTCCTAGCGGGACGCGACGGGGAGCTGTTTTTT
TRBJ2-3	TRBD2	TRBV9	-	CASSQRGLAGSDTQYF	TGTGCCAGCAGCCAAAGGGGGCTAGCGGGATCTGATACGCAGTATTTT
TRBJ2-3	TRBD2	TRBV18	once	CASSPPGLAGADTQYF	TGTGCCAGCTCACCACCCGGCCTAGCGGGAGCAGATACGCAGTATTTT
TRBJ2-6	TRBD1	TRBV27	-	CASSTGTGVGAGANVLTF	TGTGCCAGCAGCACCGGGACAGGGGTGGGGGCTGGGGCCAACGTCCTGACTTTC
TRBJ2-5	TRBD1	TRBV18	-	CASSPRTGVRQETQYF	TGTGCCAGCTCACCTCGGACAGGGGTCCGCCAAGAGACCCAGTACTTC
TRBJ1-2	-	TRBV9	-	CASSPTTGTSHGGYTF	TGTGCCAGCAGCCCGACGACTGGGACATCCCACGGAGGCTACACCTTC
TRBJ2-1	-	TRBV9	-	CASSSRLLFPYNEQFF	TGTGCCAGCAGCTCGCGACTCCTTTTCCCCTACAATGAGCAGTTCTTC
TRBJ2-1	-	TRBV25-1	-	CASSPLPGGHEQFF	TGTGCCAGCAGTCCCCTCCCTGGTGGTCATGAGCAGTTCTTC
TRBJ2-1	-	TRBV5-4	-	CASSFRQVLSYNEQFF	TGTGCCAGCAGCTTTCGACAGGTCCTATCCTACAATGAGCAGTTCTTC
TRBJ2-1	-	TRBV7-3	once	CASSLDGEQFF	TGTGCCAGCAGCTTAGATGGGGAGCAGTTCTTC
TRBJ1-2	TRBD1	TRBV5-1	-	CASSIGTGRGYTF	TGCGCCAGCAGCATAGGGACAGGTCGGGGCTACACCTTC